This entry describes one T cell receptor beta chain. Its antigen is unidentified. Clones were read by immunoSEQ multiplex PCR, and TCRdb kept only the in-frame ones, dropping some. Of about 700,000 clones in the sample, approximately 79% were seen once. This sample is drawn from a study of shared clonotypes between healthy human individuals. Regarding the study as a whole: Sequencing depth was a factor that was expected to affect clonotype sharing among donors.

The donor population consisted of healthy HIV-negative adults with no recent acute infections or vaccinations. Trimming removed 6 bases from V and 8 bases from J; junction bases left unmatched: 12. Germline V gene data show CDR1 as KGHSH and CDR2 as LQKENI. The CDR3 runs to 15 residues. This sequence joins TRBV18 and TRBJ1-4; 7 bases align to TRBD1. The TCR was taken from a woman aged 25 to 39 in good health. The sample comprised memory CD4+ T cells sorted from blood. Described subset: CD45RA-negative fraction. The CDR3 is CASSRQGPSGEKLFF. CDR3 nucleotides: TGTGCCAGCTCGCGACAGGGCCCCTCTGGAGAAAAACTGTTTTTT.